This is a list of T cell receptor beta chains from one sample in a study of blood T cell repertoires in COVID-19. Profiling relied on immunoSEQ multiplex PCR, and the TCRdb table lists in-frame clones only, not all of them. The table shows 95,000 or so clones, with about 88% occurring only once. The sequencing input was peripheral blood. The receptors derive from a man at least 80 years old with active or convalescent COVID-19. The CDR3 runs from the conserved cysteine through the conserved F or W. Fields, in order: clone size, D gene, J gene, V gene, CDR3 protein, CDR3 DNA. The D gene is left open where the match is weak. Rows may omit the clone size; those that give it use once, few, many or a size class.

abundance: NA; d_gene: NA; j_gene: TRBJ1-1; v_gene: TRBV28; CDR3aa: CASSFRLNTEAFF; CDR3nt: TGTGCCAGCAGTTTCAGGTTGAACACTGAAGCTTTCTTT
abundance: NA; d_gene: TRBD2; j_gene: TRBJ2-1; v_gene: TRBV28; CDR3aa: CASHGTSGTNEQFF; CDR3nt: TGTGCCAGCCACGGGACTAGCGGGACCAATGAGCAGTTCTTC
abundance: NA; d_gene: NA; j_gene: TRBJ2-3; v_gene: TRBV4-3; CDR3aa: CASSLVTGTDTQYF; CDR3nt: TGCGCCAGCAGCCTAGTAACAGGGACAGATACGCAGTATTTT
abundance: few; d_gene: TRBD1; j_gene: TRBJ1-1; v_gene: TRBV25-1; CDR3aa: CASSEWDRGLSTEAFF; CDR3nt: TGTGCCAGCAGTGAGTGGGACAGGGGGCTGAGCACTGAAGCTTTCTTT
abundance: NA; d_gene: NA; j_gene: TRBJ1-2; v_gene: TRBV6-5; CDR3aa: CASTVGSGGYTF; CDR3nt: TGTGCCAGCACAGTCGGTAGCGGGGGCTACACCTTC
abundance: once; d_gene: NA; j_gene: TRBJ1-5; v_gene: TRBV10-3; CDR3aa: CAISAGQSQPQHF; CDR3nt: TGTGCCATCAGTGCAGGGCAGTCTCAGCCCCAGCATTTT
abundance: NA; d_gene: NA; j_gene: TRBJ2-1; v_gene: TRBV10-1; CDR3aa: CASSDRDEQFF; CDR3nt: TGCGCCAGCAGTGATCGGGATGAGCAGTTCTTC
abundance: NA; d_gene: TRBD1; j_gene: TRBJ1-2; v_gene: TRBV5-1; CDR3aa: CASSPRQGDYGYTF; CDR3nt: TGCGCCAGCAGCCCCCGACAGGGGGACTATGGCTACACCTTC
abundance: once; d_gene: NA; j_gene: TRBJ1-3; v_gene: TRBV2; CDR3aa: CASSEYSSGNTIYF; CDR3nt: TGTGCCAGCAGTGAATACAGCTCTGGAAACACCATATATTTT
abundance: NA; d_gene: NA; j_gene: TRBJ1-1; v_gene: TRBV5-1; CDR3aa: CASKHVVGEDTEAFF; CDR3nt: TGCGCCAGCAAACACGTCGTCGGGGAGGACACTGAAGCTTTCTTT
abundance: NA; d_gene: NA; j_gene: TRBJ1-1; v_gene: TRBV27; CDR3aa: CASSLSYRDWHRGTEAFF; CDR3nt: TGTGCCAGCAGTTTATCGTATCGGGATTGGCATAGAGGCACTGAAGCTTTCTTT
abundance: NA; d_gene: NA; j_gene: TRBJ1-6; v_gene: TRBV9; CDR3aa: CASSEKPQVNSPLHF; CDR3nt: TGTGCCAGCAGTGAAAAACCACAGGTGAATTCACCCCTCCACTTT
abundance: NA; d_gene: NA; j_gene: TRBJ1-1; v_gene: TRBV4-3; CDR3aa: CASSQVDGIEAFF; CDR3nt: TGCGCCAGCAGCCAAGTCGATGGCATTGAAGCTTTCTTT
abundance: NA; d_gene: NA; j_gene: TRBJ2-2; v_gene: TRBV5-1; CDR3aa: CASSLTGTNTGELFF; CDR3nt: TGCGCCAGCAGCTTGACAGGGACGAACACCGGGGAGCTGTTTTTT
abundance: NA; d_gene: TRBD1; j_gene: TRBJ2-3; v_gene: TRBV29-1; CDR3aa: CSVTRDRGTDTQYF; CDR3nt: TGCAGCGTTACGCGGGACAGGGGTACAGATACGCAGTATTTT
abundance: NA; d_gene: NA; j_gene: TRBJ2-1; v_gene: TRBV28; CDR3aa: CASSTQGPLYNEQFF; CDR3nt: TGTGCCAGCAGTACACAGGGTCCCCTCTACAATGAGCAGTTCTTC
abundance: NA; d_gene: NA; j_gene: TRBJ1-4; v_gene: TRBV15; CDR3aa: CATRREPGHAEKLFF; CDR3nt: TGTGCCACCAGGAGAGAACCGGGACATGCTGAAAAACTGTTTTTT
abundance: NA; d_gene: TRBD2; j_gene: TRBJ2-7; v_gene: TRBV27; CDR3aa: CASSRTSGSNTGEQYF; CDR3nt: TGTGCCAGCAGCCGGACTAGCGGGAGCAACACGGGCGAGCAGTACTTC
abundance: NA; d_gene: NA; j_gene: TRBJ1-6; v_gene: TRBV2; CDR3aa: CASSEVDGRGVDSPLHF; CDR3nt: TGTGCCAGCAGTGAAGTGGACGGCAGGGGAGTTGATTCACCCCTCCACTTT
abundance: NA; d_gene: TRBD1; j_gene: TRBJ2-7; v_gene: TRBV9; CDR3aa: CASSVGQGHSYEQYF; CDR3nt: TGTGCCAGCAGCGTAGGACAGGGACACTCCTACGAGCAGTACTTC
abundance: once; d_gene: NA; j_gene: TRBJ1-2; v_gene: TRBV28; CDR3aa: CASSLYGANYGYTF; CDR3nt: TGTGCCAGCAGTTTGTACGGGGCTAACTATGGCTACACCTTC
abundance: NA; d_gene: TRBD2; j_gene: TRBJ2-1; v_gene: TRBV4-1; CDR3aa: CASSQAGTSPPNEQFF; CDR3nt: TGCGCCAGCAGCCAAGCCGGGACTAGTCCCCCAAATGAGCAGTTCTTC
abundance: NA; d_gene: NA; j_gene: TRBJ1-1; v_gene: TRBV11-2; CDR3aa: CASSLGRAGTEAFF; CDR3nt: TGTGCCAGCAGCTTAGGCAGGGCTGGCACTGAAGCTTTCTTT
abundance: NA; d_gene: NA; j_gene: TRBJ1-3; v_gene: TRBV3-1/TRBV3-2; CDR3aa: CASSHSGRPGNTIYF; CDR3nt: TGTGCCAGCAGCCACTCCGGCAGGCCTGGAAACACCATATATTTT
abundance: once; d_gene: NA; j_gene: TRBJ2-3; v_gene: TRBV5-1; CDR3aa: CASSLAIAGNTDTQYF; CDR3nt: TGCGCCAGCAGCTTGGCCATCGCGGGGAACACAGATACGCAGTATTTT
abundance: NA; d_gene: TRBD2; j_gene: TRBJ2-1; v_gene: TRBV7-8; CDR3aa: CASSLAPSGKKAEQFF; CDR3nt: TGTGCCAGCAGCTTAGCGCCTAGCGGGAAGAAGGCTGAGCAGTTCTTC
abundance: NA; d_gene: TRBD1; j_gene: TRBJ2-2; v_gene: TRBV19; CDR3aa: CATPTGQGTGELFF; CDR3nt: TGTGCCACCCCAACGGGACAGGGCACCGGGGAGCTGTTTTTT